This TCR beta chain was sequenced for a study of Ad26.COV2.S vaccination and SARS-CoV-2 variants. Background on the study: In the COV1001 trial, the donor was in the Ad26.COV2.S arm. Once, or twice with 56 days between doses, Ad26.COV2.S was given intramuscularly. Broader study findings: While placebo recipients had lower spike-specific TCR breadth, vaccine recipients had more. TCR breadth and depth analyses may have underestimated total T cell responses.

The CDR3 consists of 11 residues. The germline gives CDR1 MNHEY, CDR2 SVGAGI. The germline V and J ends were trimmed by 7 bases and 4 bases, with 8 bases remaining between them. Generated by immunoSEQ multiplex PCR, the TCRdb table keeps only in-frame clones and is missing some. The sample has roughly 300,000 clones, about 88% seen once. Comment on this clone: Its target is unknown. This sample includes further DNA sequences coding for the same CDR3.

Treatment defined: some 20 received Ad26.COV2.S at low or high dose, single or two shots; 5 received placebo; per-sample allocation not given. The samples were gathered on day 63 after the first injection of vaccine or placebo. The rearrangement links TRBV6-5 to TRBJ2-7; a weak D match, TRBD1 (6 bases). Material: peripheral blood, obtained in a trial of Ad26.COV2.S vaccine versus placebo. This receptor was taken from a person between 18 and 59 years old who received the Ad26.COV2.S COVID-19 vaccine or a placebo. CDR3 in amino acids: CASTQGYEQYF. The CDR3 DNA sequence: TGTGCCAGCACCCAGGGGTACGAGCAGTACTTC.